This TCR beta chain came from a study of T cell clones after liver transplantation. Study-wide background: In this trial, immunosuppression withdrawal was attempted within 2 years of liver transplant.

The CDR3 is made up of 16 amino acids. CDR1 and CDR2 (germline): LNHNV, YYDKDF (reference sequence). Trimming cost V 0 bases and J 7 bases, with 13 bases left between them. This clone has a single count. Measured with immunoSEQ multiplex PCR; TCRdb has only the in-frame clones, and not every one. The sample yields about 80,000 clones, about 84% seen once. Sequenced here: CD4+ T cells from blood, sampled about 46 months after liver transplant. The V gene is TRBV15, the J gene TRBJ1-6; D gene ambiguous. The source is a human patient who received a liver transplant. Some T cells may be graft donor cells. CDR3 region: CATSRDEITRNSPLHF. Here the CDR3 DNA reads TGTGCCACCAGCAGAGATGAAATCACTAGAAATTCACCCCTCCACTTT. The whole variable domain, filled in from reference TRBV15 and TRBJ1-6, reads DAMVIQNPRYQVTQFGKPVTLSCSQTLNHNVMYWYQQKSSQAPKLLFHYYDKDFNNEADTPDNFQSRRPNTSFCFLDIRSPGLGDTAMYLCATSRDEITRNSPLHFGNGTRLTVT.